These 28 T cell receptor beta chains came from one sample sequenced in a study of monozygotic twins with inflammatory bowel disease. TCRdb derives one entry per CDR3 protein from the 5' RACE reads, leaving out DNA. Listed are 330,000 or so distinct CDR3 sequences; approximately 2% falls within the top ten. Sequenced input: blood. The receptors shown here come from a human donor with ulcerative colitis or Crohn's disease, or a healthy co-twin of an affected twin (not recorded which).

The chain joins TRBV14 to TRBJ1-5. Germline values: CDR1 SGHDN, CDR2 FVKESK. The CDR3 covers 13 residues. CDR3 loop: CASSQAYGGTQHF.

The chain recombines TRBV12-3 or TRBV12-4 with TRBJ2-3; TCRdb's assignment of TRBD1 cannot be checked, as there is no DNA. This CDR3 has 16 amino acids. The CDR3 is CASSFPEGTGTDTQYF.

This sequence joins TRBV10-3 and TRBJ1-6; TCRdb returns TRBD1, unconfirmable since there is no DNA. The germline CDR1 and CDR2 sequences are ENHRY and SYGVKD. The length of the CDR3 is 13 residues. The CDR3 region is CAISRDTNSPLHF.

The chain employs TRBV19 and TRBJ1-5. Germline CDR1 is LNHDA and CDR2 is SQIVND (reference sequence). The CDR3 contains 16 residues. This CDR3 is CASSSGLQALNQPQHF.

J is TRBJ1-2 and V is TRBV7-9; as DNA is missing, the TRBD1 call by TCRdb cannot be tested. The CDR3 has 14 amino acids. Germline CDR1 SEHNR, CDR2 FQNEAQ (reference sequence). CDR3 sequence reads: CASGWTGVEYGYTF.

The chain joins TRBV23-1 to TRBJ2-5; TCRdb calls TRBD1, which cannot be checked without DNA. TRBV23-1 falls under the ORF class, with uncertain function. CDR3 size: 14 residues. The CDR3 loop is CASSRGGTQETQYF.

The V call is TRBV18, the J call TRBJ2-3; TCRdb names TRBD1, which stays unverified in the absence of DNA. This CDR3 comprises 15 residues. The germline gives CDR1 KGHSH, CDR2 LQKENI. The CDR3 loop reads CASSLAGQGPDTQYF.

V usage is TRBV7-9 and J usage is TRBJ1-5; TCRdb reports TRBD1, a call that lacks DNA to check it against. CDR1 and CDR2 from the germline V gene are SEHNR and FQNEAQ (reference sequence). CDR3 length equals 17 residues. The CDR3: CASSLDALQGFYQPQHF.

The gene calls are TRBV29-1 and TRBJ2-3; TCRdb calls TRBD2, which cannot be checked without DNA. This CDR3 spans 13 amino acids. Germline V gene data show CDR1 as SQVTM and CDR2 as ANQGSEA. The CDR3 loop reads CSVEKGSGGGQYF.

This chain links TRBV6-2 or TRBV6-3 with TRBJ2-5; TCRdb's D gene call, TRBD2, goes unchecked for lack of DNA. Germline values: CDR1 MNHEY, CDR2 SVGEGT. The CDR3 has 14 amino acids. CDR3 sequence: CASSPLEGGETQYF.

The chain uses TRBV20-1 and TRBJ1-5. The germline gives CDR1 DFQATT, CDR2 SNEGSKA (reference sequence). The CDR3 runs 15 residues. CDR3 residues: CSARELLGGNQPQHF.

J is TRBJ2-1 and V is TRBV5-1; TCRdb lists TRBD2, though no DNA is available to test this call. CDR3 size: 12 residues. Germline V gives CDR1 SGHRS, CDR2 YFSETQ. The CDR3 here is CASRSGRGTRTF.

The CDR3: CSASIPGGYQAPYEQYF. The chain recombines TRBV20-1 with TRBJ2-7; there is no DNA to check the TCRdb D call of TRBD1. Germline V gene sequence: CDR1 DFQATT, CDR2 SNEGSKA (reference sequence). The CDR3 has 17 amino acids.

Here the CDR3 reads CASRTGVSSDTQYF. This chain uses TRBV12-3 or TRBV12-4 with TRBJ2-3; there is no DNA to check the TCRdb D call of TRBD1. The CDR3 is 14 residues long.

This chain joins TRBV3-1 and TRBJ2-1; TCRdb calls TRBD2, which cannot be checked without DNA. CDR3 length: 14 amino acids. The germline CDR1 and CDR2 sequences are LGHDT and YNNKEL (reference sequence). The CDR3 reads CASSPAGWGVEQFF.

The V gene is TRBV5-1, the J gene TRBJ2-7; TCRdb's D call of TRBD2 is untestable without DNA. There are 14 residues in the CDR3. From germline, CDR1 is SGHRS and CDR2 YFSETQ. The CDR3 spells CASQLGTSGYEQYF.

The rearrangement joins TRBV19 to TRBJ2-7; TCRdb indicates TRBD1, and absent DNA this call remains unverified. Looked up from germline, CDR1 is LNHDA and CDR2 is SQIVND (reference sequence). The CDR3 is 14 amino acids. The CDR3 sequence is CASGADRGSYEQYF.

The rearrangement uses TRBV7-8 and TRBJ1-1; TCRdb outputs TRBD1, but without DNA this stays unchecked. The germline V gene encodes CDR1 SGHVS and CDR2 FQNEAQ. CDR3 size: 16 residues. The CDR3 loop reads CASSLVITGTEVGAFF. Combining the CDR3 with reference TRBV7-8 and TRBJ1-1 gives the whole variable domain GAGVSQSPRYKVAKRGQDVALRCDPISGHVSLFWYQQALGQGPEFLTYFQNEAQLDKSGLPSDRFFAERPEGSVSTLKIQRTQQEDSAVYLCASSLVITGTEVGAFFGQGTRLTVV.

The chain's CDR3 is CASSHITGVEETQYF. The chain joins TRBV11-2 to TRBJ2-5; the TRBD1 assignment by TCRdb is unverifiable without DNA. CDR1 is SGHAT and CDR2 is FQNNGV in the germline V gene. The CDR3 is 15 residues long. The whole variable domain, filled in from reference TRBV11-2 and TRBJ2-5, reads EAGVAQSPRYKIIEKRQSVAFWCNPISGHATLYWYQQILGQGPKLLIQFQNNGVVDDSQLPKDRFSAERLKGVDSTLKIQPAKLEDSAVYLCASSHITGVEETQYFGPGTRLLVL.

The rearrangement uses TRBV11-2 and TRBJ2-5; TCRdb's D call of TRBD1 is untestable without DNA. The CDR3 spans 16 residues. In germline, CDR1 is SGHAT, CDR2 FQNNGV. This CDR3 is CASSLLSGTQKGTQYF.

The CDR3 sequence: CASSLLAGRSYEQYF. The chain uses TRBV7-2 and TRBJ2-7; TCRdb returns TRBD2, unconfirmable since there is no DNA. Per germline, CDR1 SGHTA and CDR2 FQGNSA. The CDR3 extends over 15 amino acids.

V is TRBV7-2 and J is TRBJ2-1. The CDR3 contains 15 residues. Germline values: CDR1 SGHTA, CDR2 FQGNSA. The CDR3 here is CASSLPRTRVNEQFF.

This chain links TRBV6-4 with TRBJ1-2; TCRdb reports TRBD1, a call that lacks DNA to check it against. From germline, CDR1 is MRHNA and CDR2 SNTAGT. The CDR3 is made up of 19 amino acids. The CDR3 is CASSDWGYAAPGGNYGYTF.

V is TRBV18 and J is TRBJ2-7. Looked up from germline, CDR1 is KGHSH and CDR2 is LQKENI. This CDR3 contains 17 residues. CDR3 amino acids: CASSPEEIIRTPYEQYF.

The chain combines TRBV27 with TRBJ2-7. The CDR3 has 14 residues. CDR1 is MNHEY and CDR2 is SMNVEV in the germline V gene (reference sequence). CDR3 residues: CASSYRTVSYEQYF.

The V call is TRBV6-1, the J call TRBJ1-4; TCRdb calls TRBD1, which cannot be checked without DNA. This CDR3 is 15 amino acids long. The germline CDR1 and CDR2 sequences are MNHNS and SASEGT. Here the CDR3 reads CARRPRDRGNEKLFF.

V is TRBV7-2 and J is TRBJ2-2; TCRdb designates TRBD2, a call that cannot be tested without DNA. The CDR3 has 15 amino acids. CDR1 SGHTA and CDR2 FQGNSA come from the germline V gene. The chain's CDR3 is CASSPGLGGTGELFF.

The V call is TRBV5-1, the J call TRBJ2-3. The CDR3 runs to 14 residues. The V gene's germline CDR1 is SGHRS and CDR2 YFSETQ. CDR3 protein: CASSFGQPRDTQYF.